These 14 T cell receptor beta chains originate from one sample sequenced in a study of blood T cell repertoires in COVID-19. Sequencing was performed with immunoSEQ multiplex PCR; in TCRdb, only in-frame clones are kept and a portion is missing. The sample records 100,000 or so clones, around four fifths being singletons. Sequences were obtained from peripheral blood. These receptors all stem from a man aged 50 to 59 with active or convalescent COVID-19.

The chain links TRBV4-2 to TRBJ1-4; the match to TRBD1 covers 12 bases. CDR1 and CDR2 from the germline V gene are LGHNA and YNFKEQ. With 1 base clipped from V and 7 bases from J, the junction kept 7 bases outside the gene matches. This CDR3 spans 17 amino acids. CDR3 sequence reads: CASSQGDGDRGLEKLFF. In nucleotides, the CDR3 is TGTGCCAGCAGCCAAGGTGACGGGGACAGGGGGCTTGAAAAACTGTTTTTT.

V usage is TRBV18 and J usage is TRBJ1-5; D unclear. This CDR3 is built from 16 residues. V lost 6 bases, J lost 5 bases, and 20 bases lay in between. In germline, CDR1 is KGHSH, CDR2 LQKENI. The CDR3 DNA sequence: TGTGCCAGCTCTTATGACCGGGAAAGTGGGTATCAGCCCCAGCATTTT. This translates into CASSYDRESGYQPQHF.

J is TRBJ2-2 and V is TRBV5-1, with a weak D call TRBD1 (6 bases). CDR1 and CDR2 (germline): SGHRS, YFSETQ. This CDR3 contains 17 residues. Trimming pared 0 bases from V and 4 bases from J, leaving 16 bases between. CDR3 nucleotides: TGCGCCAGCAGCTTGGCTGGGGCAGGGGTAGCCACCGGGGAGCTGTTTTTT. Its translation: CASSLAGAGVATGELFF.

The rearrangement uses TRBV4-1 and TRBJ2-5, with D tentatively TRBD2 (6 bases). The CDR3 has 13 residues. V shed 2 bases and J shed 4 bases, with 8 bases lying between them. From germline, CDR1 is MGHRA and CDR2 YSYEKL. The CDR3 coding sequence is TGCGCCAGCAGCCAAAGGGACTCAGAGACCCAGTACTTC. As protein: CASSQRDSETQYF.

The chain employs TRBV19 and TRBJ1-5; D call uncertain. This CDR3 is built from 12 residues. Germline V gene sequence: CDR1 LNHDA, CDR2 SQIVND (reference sequence). Trimming pared 3 bases from V and 14 bases from J, leaving 14 bases between. CDR3 sequence: CASSIRSGREHF. CDR3 sequence (DNA): TGTGCCAGTAGTATTAGGTCCGGGAGGGAGCATTTT.

This clone was detected only once. The chain uses TRBV27 and TRBJ2-5; 8 bases fit TRBD1. V was clipped by 5 bases and J by 4 bases; unmatched bases: 18. The V gene's germline CDR1 is MNHEY and CDR2 SMNVEV (reference sequence). The CDR3 has 18 residues. The CDR3 sequence: CASSRDRYPSQSGETQYF. Here the CDR3 DNA reads TGTGCCAGCAGTAGGGACAGGTACCCTAGCCAGTCCGGAGAGACCCAGTACTTC.

The chain has TRBV7-3 and TRBJ1-1; perhaps TRBD1 as D (6 bases). In germline, CDR1 is SGHTA, CDR2 FQGTGA. This CDR3 spans 14 amino acids. With 5 bases removed from V and 5 bases from J, the gap between germline ends came to 15 bases. DNA for the CDR3: TGTGCCAGCAGCGTCGGGACACCCGGGACTGAAGCTTTCTTT. It specifies CASSVGTPGTEAFF.

The gene calls are TRBV5-1 and TRBJ1-1, with a weak D call TRBD1 (5 bases). Trimming stripped 3 bases from V and 2 bases from J, with 11 bases between. Per germline, CDR1 SGHRS and CDR2 YFSETQ. The length of the CDR3 is 14 residues. CDR3: CASSSGGRNTEAFF. The CDR3 DNA sequence: TGCGCCAGCAGCTCCGGGGGAAGAAACACTGAAGCTTTCTTT. The full variable domain, its missing parts supplied by reference TRBV5-1 and TRBJ1-1, is KAGVTQTPRYLIKTRGQQVTLSCSPISGHRSVSWYQQTPGQGLQFLFEYFSETQRNKGNFPGRFSGRQFSNSRSEMNVSTLELGDSALYLCASSSGGRNTEAFFGQGTRLTVV.

V gene TRBV10-3 combines with J gene TRBJ2-4; D gene uncertain. Trimming took 10 bases from V and 12 from J, leaving 22 bases between them. The CDR3 is 13 amino acids. CDR1 and CDR2 from the germline V gene are ENHRY and SYGVKD. The CDR3 loop is CATRQEMLGTQYF. The CDR3, as DNA: TGTGCCACCCGACAAGAAATGTTAGGTACTCAGTACTTC.

For this clone: This CDR3 is also generated by other DNA sequences in the sample. The rearrangement uses TRBV5-4 and TRBJ2-3; possible D gene TRBD2, 6 bases. Deletions cut 4 bases from V and 0 bases from J, with 12 bases between. Looked up from germline, CDR1 is SGHNT and CDR2 is YYREEE (reference sequence). This CDR3 has 15 residues. CDR3 DNA: TGTGCCAGCAGCCCCCTAAGCGGGAGCACAGATACGCAGTATTTT. Protein sequence: CASSPLSGSTDTQYF.

CDR3 loop: CASSIVYQETQYF. The CDR3 nucleotides are TGTGCCAGCAGTATCGTGTACCAAGAGACCCAGTACTTC. The chain uses TRBV27 and TRBJ2-5; D not resolved. The V end lost 5 bases, the J end lost 0 bases, and 7 bases lay between the germline ends. This CDR3 has 13 amino acids. The germline V gene has CDR1 MNHEY and CDR2 SMNVEV (reference sequence).

V gene TRBV5-1 combines with J gene TRBJ1-1; 12 nucleotides match TRBD1. V was pared by 2 bases and J by 3 bases, with 8 bases of the junction left unmatched. Germline V gene sequence: CDR1 SGHRS, CDR2 YFSETQ. The CDR3 runs to 17 residues. CDR3 sequence reads: CASSLTGTGGKDTEAFF. The CDR3 bases are TGCGCCAGCAGCTTAACCGGGACAGGGGGCAAGGACACTGAAGCTTTCTTT.

There are many counts of this clone. This chain uses TRBV29-1 with TRBJ2-2; TRBD1 aligns across 11 bases. The CDR3 sequence is 14 residues long. The junction had 4 bases not matched to a gene; V was cut back by 6 bases and J by 4 bases. CDR1 is SQVTM and CDR2 is ANQGSEA in the germline V gene. CDR3 loop: CSVYGTGGTGELFF. CDR3 in DNA: TGCAGCGTCTACGGGACAGGGGGCACCGGGGAGCTGTTTTTT.

This clone turned up a few times. V is TRBV9 and J is TRBJ1-1; D is perhaps TRBD1 (5 bases). Trimming pared 3 bases from V and 5 bases from J, leaving 11 bases between. Germline CDR1 SGDLS, CDR2 YYNGEE. This CDR3 is built from 13 residues. DNA of the CDR3: TGTGCCAGCAGCGCACAGGAGGGGACTGAAGCTTTCTTT. Protein product: CASSAQEGTEAFF.